A single sample gave rise to the 30 T cell receptor beta chains below, sequenced in a study of CD8 T cells in Susac syndrome. Random hexamers were used to reverse transcribe an amount of about 0.45 to 1 ug RNA. Each CDR3 protein is one row after TCRdb ran MiXCR on the immunoSEQ multiplex PCR reads. The sample records about 300,000 distinct CDR3 sequences, about nine tenths being singletons. Sequencing was done on a sample of CD8+ T cells from PBMCs. The receptors shown here come from a human donor with multiple sclerosis.

The chain employs TRBV7-2 and TRBJ2-7; TRBD1 matches 10 bases. V was clipped by 3 bases and J by 5 bases; unmatched bases: 4. Germline CDR1 and CDR2: SGHTA and FQGNSA. The CDR3 contains 14 residues. As DNA, the CDR3 is TGTGCCAGCAGCTTCCTAGGGACAGGGGACGAGCAGTACTTC. It yields the protein CASSFLGTGDEQYF.

V usage is TRBV4-3 and J usage is TRBJ2-7; 8 bases fit TRBD1. The CDR3 sequence is 16 residues long. The V and J ends lost 1 base and 2 bases, in that order; junction bases with no gene match: 7. Germline V lookup: CDR1 LGHNA, CDR2 YSLEER. CDR3 sequence reads: CASSQVTGGSPYEQYF. The CDR3 coding sequence is TGCGCCAGCAGCCAAGTCACAGGGGGAAGTCCCTACGAGCAGTACTTC.

With respect to this clonotype: Because the CDR3's place on the DNA is in doubt, the DNA is left out and the CDR3 is given as listed by TCRdb. V gene TRBV7-9 combines with J gene TRBJ2-7; the D segment call TRBD1 is taken from the table without a DNA check. The CDR3 extends over 14 residues, inclusive of both ends. The germline V gene has CDR1 SEHNR and CDR2 FQNEAQ (reference sequence). This CDR3 is CASTSGQARYEQYF.

This chain links TRBV20-1 with TRBJ2-7; D is perhaps TRBD2 (5 bases). Germline lookup yields CDR1 DFQATT and CDR2 SNEGSKA (reference sequence). The CDR3 totals 14 residues. The V end lost 0 bases, the J end lost 4 bases, and 13 bases lay between the germline ends. The CDR3 here is CSARDGKGTYEQYF. The CDR3 nucleotides are TGCAGTGCTAGAGACGGGAAGGGTACGTACGAGCAGTACTTC.

The V and J genes are TRBV7-9 and TRBJ2-5, with TRBD2 as a possible D gene (5 bases). Per the germline V gene, CDR1 is SEHNR and CDR2 is FQNEAQ (reference sequence). V was pared by 7 bases and J by 2 bases, with 14 bases between. The CDR3 loop spans 14 amino acids. CDR3 amino acids: CASTLDSKQETQYF. CDR3 in DNA: TGTGCCAGCACCCTGGACTCGAAACAAGAGACCCAGTACTTC. Using reference TRBV7-9 and TRBJ2-5 for the parts outside the CDR3, the full variable domain is DTGVSQNPRHKITKRGQNVTFRCDPISEHNRLYWYRQTLGQGPEFLTYFQNEAQLEKSRLLSDRFSAERPKGSFSTLEIQRTEQGDSAMYLCASTLDSKQETQYFGPGTRLLVL.

The chain recombines TRBV6-6 with TRBJ2-2; tentatively, D is TRBD1 (6 bases). The CDR3 is 13 amino acids. Per the germline V gene, CDR1 is MNHNY and CDR2 is SVGAGI (reference sequence). Trimming shortened V by 2 bases and J by 11 bases, and 12 bases separated the two germline ends. CDR3 protein: CASSYLQGIELFF. CDR3 sequence (DNA): TGTGCCAGCAGTTACCTACAGGGCATCGAGCTGTTTTTT.

CDR3 coding DNA: TGCGCCAGCAGCCAAGACCAGGGGGAGGGCACAGATACGCAGTATTTT. Protein product: CASSQDQGEGTDTQYF. The rearrangement joins TRBV4-3 to TRBJ2-3; D is possibly TRBD1 (7 bases). Trimming removed 0 bases at V and 1 base at J, with 11 bases between. Germline V CDR1 and CDR2: LGHNA, YSLEER. The CDR3 totals 16 residues.

This clonotype was observed a handful of times. The J gene is TRBJ2-7, the V gene TRBV3-1; 10 bases match TRBD2. V shed 3 bases and J 2 bases; nucleotides not matched to a gene: 4. The length of the CDR3 is 15 residues. The germline gives CDR1 LGHDT, CDR2 YNNKEL (reference sequence). CDR3 loop: CASSQATSGAYEQYF. As DNA, the CDR3 is TGTGCCAGCAGCCAGGCTACTAGCGGGGCCTACGAGCAGTACTTC.

The chain uses TRBV7-9 and TRBJ2-1; D remains ambiguous. This CDR3 has 13 amino acids. CDR1 is SEHNR and CDR2 is FQNEAQ in the germline V gene (reference sequence). Deletions cut 5 bases from V and 6 bases from J, with 11 bases between. The CDR3 nucleotides read TGTGCCAGCAGCCCCCCATCATTCAATGAGCAGTTCTTC. Translation gives CASSPPSFNEQFF.

The chain employs TRBV21-1 and TRBJ2-6; the DNA was not used to check the table's D call, TRBD1. TRBV21-1 corresponds to a pseudogene. The CDR3 spans 15 residues. The CDR3 DNA reads TGTGCCAGCACCGACCCCTCCTCGGAGGCCAACGTCCTGACTTTC. Translation: CASTDPSSEANVLTF.

The table lists this clonotype with a count of one. The chain uses TRBV7-2 and TRBJ1-2; no reliable D call. Trimming took off 5 bases at V and 6 bases at J, with 19 bases between the two ends. This CDR3 has 15 residues. Germline values: CDR1 SGHTA, CDR2 FQGNSA. The CDR3 loop reads CASSPSPWGNNGYTF. The CDR3 coding sequence is TGTGCCAGCAGCCCCAGCCCATGGGGAAACAATGGCTACACCTTC.

J is TRBJ1-1 and V is TRBV7-2; unclear D gene. This CDR3 has 15 residues. Germline lookup yields CDR1 SGHTA and CDR2 FQGNSA. The V end was cut by 1 base, the J end by 0 bases, with 9 bases between. The CDR3 DNA reads TGTGCCAGCAGCTTAGGAGGATACATGAACACTGAAGCTTTCTTT. It specifies CASSLGGYMNTEAFF.

The J gene is TRBJ2-2, the V gene TRBV7-9; a possible D gene is TRBD2 (6 bases). This CDR3 contains 18 residues. Germline V gene data show CDR1 as SEHNR and CDR2 as FQNEAQ (reference sequence). Deletions cut 5 bases from V and 4 bases from J, with 23 bases between. This CDR3 is CASSVTVGGGWRTGELFF. The DNA for the CDR3 is TGTGCCAGCAGCGTAACCGTCGGTGGAGGGTGGCGCACCGGGGAGCTGTTTTTT.

The CDR3, as DNA: TGTGCCAGTAGTACCGGACAGGCTGCTGTCTATGGCTACACCTTC. Translation gives CASSTGQAAVYGYTF. The chain uses TRBV19 and TRBJ1-2; 7 bases fit TRBD1. V was clipped by 4 bases and J by 4 bases; unmatched bases: 9. The CDR3 has 15 amino acids. Germline-derived CDR1 and CDR2 are LNHDA and SQIVND (reference sequence).

CDR3 nucleotides: TGTGCCTGGATGGGGTCCTCTGGGGCCAACGTCCTGACTTTC. This translates into CAWMGSSGANVLTF. V and J are TRBV30 and TRBJ2-6; D call uncertain. Germline CDR1 and CDR2: GTSNPN and SVGIG (reference sequence). CDR3 length: 14 amino acids. Trimming left V 4 bases short and J 0 bases short, with 7 bases between.

This clonotype appeared a single time. The chain combines TRBV27 with TRBJ2-7; TRBD2 is a possible D gene (6 bases). V lost 4 bases and J lost 3, with 13 bases in between. Per germline, CDR1 MNHEY and CDR2 SMNVEV (reference sequence). CDR3 length: 14 amino acids. The CDR3 here is CASSSGVTLYEQYF. The CDR3 region has the DNA TGTGCCAGCAGTTCGGGGGTTACCCTCTACGAGCAGTACTTC.

CDR3 nucleotide sequence: TGTGCCAGCAGCTGGGGGGGGGACAATCAGCCCCAGCATTTT. It codes for CASSWGGDNQPQHF. V is TRBV27 and J is TRBJ1-5; a weak D match, TRBD1 (5 bases). Trimming stripped 6 bases from V and 3 bases from J, with 12 bases between. The germline CDR1 and CDR2 sequences are MNHEY and SMNVEV (reference sequence). The CDR3 loop spans 14 amino acids.

The chain has TRBV9 and TRBJ2-7; a possible D gene is TRBD1 (6 bases). CDR1 is SGDLS and CDR2 is YYNGEE in the germline V gene. V lost 3 bases and J 0 bases, leaving 10 bases between the germline ends. The CDR3 runs to 14 residues. The CDR3 DNA follows: TGTGCCAGCAGCGCCGCAGGGGCCTCCTACGAGCAGTACTTC. Its translation is CASSAAGASYEQYF. The full variable domain, with the rest looked up from reference TRBV9 and TRBJ2-7, is DSGVTQTPKHLITATGQRVTLRCSPRSGDLSVYWYQQSLDQGLQFLIQYYNGEERAKGNILERFSAQQFPDLHSELNLSSLELGDSALYFCASSAAGASYEQYFGPGTRLTVT.

This chain uses TRBV12-3 or TRBV12-4 with TRBJ1-1, with 11 bases fitting TRBD1. The V segment lost 5 bases and the J segment 6 bases; nucleotides outside the gene matches: 5. The CDR3 extends over 14 amino acids. CDR3 nucleotides: TGTGCCAGCAGTCCCGGGACAGGGGGGCCTGAAGCTTTCTTT. It is translated as CASSPGTGGPEAFF.

CDR3 residues: CASSPLAGEGQETQYF. Written as DNA, the CDR3 is TGTGCCAGTAGTCCGCTAGCGGGAGAGGGCCAAGAGACCCAGTACTTC. The chain combines TRBV19 with TRBJ2-5, with 10 bases identical to TRBD2. Unmatched junction bases numbered 7, after V lost 5 bases and J lost 1 base. The V gene's germline CDR1 is LNHDA and CDR2 SQIVND (reference sequence). CDR3 length: 16 residues.

The V and J genes are TRBV7-8 and TRBJ2-5; TRBD2 agrees at 10 bases. Germline CDR1 reads SGHVS; CDR2 reads FQNEAQ. The CDR3 contains 21 residues. The J segment lost 0 bases and the V segment lost 1 base, leaving 17 bases of the junction unmatched. CDR3 nucleotide sequence: TGTGCCAGCAGCTTAGATTTTGTGCTAGCGGGAGAAACCCTGTACCAAGAGACCCAGTACTTC. This sequence encodes CASSLDFVLAGETLYQETQYF.

This chain's CDR3 is CSARLASTYEQYF. CDR3 DNA sequence: TGCAGTGCTAGACTAGCGAGCACCTACGAGCAGTACTTC. The chain carries TRBV20-1 and TRBJ2-7, with D possibly TRBD2 on 6 matching bases. There are 13 residues in the CDR3. V lost 2 bases and J lost 2, with 10 bases in between. The germline V gene has CDR1 DFQATT and CDR2 SNEGSKA (reference sequence).

The CDR3 coding sequence is TGTGCCAGCCGCAAACTGGGGCAGGAAGCTTTCTTT. Protein: CASRKLGQEAFF. The chain joins TRBV12-3 or TRBV12-4 to TRBJ1-1; possible D gene TRBD1, 5 bases. V shed 8 bases and J shed 8 bases, with 15 bases lying between them. The CDR3 runs 12 residues.

The chain carries TRBV27 and TRBJ1-5, with D hard to call. Germline-derived CDR1 and CDR2 are MNHEY and SMNVEV (reference sequence). V was shortened by 5 bases and J by 0 bases, with 5 bases between the two germline ends. The CDR3 runs 13 residues. In nucleotides, the CDR3 is TGTGCCAGCAGTAAGACTAGCAATCAGCCCCAGCATTTT. This translates into CASSKTSNQPQHF.

V is TRBV30 and J is TRBJ2-1, with TRBD2 matching 12 bases. CDR1 GTSNPN and CDR2 SVGIG come from the germline V gene (reference sequence). This CDR3 comprises 14 residues. V lost 3 bases, J lost 7 bases, and 4 bases stayed unmatched. CDR3 amino acids: CAWRGLAGFNEQFF. Written as DNA, the CDR3 is TGTGCCTGGAGGGGACTAGCGGGTTTTAATGAGCAGTTCTTC.

This chain joins TRBV30 and TRBJ1-5; D is ambiguous. Germline V gives CDR1 GTSNPN, CDR2 SVGIG (reference sequence). The V end was cut by 4 bases, the J end by 0 bases, with 10 bases between. The CDR3 is made up of 14 amino acids. The CDR3 loop reads CAWNVKSSNQPQHF. Here the CDR3 DNA reads TGTGCCTGGAATGTCAAATCTAGCAATCAGCCCCAGCATTTT. Variable domain in full (rest from reference TRBV30 and TRBJ1-5): SQTIHQWPATLVQPVGSPLSLECTVEGTSNPNLYWYRQAAGRGLQLLFYSVGIGQISSEVPQNLSASRPQDRQFILSSKKLLLSDSGFYLCAWNVKSSNQPQHFGDGTRLSIL.

V and J are TRBV12-3 or TRBV12-4 and TRBJ2-7; perhaps TRBD2 as D (5 bases). The CDR3 spans 14 residues. The V gene lost 5 bases and the J gene lost 2 bases, with 13 bases spanning the gap. The CDR3 bases are TGTGCCAGCAGTCAGACCGGAGGTCCCTACGAGCAGTACTTC. Amino acid sequence: CASSQTGGPYEQYF.

The CDR3 sequence is CASSALVDTDNEQFF. CDR3 sequence (DNA): TGTGCCAGCAGCGCCCTAGTGGACACCGACAATGAGCAGTTCTTC. The chain links TRBV28 to TRBJ2-1; TRBD1 might be the D (5 bases). V shed 6 bases and J shed 5 bases, with 17 bases lying between them. The CDR3 is made up of 15 amino acids. Per germline, CDR1 MDHEN and CDR2 SYDVKM.

The V call is TRBV7-9, the J call TRBJ2-1; D possibly corresponds to TRBD2 (5 bases). Germline values: CDR1 SEHNR, CDR2 FQNEAQ (reference sequence). V shed 5 bases and J shed 7 bases, with 18 bases lying between them. The CDR3 loop spans 15 amino acids. CDR3 region: CASSPETTPTNEQFF. The CDR3 DNA sequence: TGTGCCAGCAGCCCCGAGACTACCCCTACGAATGAGCAGTTCTTC.

The chain links TRBV12-3 or TRBV12-4 to TRBJ2-7; D is perhaps TRBD1 (6 bases). V lost 9 bases and J lost 2, with 8 bases in between. The CDR3 consists of 11 residues. The CDR3 nucleotides are TGTGCCAGTCGACAGGCCTACGAGCAGTACTTC. It is translated as CASRQAYEQYF.